A single T cell receptor beta chain is shown here with its context. Its antigen is currently unknown. CD4+CD45RO+CD25- cells were isolated as memory CD4+ T cells. Study-level points and caveats: Tumor Treg TCRs overlapped most with tumor naive CD4+ cells.

Constant-region reverse primers amplified full-length variable regions, followed by semi-nested Nested Universal Primer A PCR. One entry per CDR3 protein results from TCRdb running MiXCR on the 5' RACE reads. The profile shows 30,000 or so distinct CDR3 sequences, approximately 24% of them singletons. With 6 bases clipped from V and 7 bases from J, the junction kept 7 bases outside the gene matches. The germline V gene encodes CDR1 SGHTA and CDR2 FQGTGA. This CDR3 is built from 13 residues. This chain uses TRBV7-3 with TRBJ1-1, with 8 bases that match TRBD1. The sequenced sample consisted of memory CD4+ T cells sorted from blood. Subset indicated: memory CD4+ T cells, CD4+CD45RO+CD25-. The source is a female donor with breast cancer. The CDR3 loop is CASSEGRGLEAFF. The DNA for the CDR3 is TGTGCCAGCAGTGAGGGCAGGGGGCTTGAAGCTTTCTTT.